This TCR beta chain was recovered during a study of tumor-infiltrating lymphocytes in localized non-small cell lung cancer. Study information: Some samples were collected after neoadjuvant chemotherapy; smokers, never-smokers and several histologies were included. Resected tumor was paired with non-adjacent uninvolved lung from the same patient. Study outcomes and limitations: Different pieces of the same tissue went to different assays, confounding technical variation with intratumor heterogeneity.

Sequencing was performed with immunoSEQ multiplex PCR; in TCRdb, only in-frame clones are kept and a portion is missing. The table has several thousand clones, around 82% seen once. This CDR3 has 15 residues. V lost 8 bases and J lost 7; bases outside the gene matches: 10. Per germline, CDR1 MNHNY and CDR2 SVGAGI (reference sequence). As to this clone: The antigen is not known.

This sequence joins TRBV6-6 and TRBJ1-6, with TRBD1 matching 8 bases. The TCR sequence derives from a human donor with non-small cell lung cancer. The source material was uninvolved lung tissue not adjacent to the tumor. Here the CDR3 reads CASEDRGQANSPLHF. The CDR3 DNA reads TGTGCCAGCGAAGACAGGGGACAGGCGAATTCACCCCTCCACTTT.